Listed below are T cell receptor beta chains from one sample, sequenced in a study of cytomegalovirus exposure and HLA in healthy donors. TCRdb's table, derived via immunoSEQ multiplex PCR, lists solely in-frame clones and lacks some. In the table there are about 130,000 clones, 80% of which are singletons. Sequencing was performed on PBMCs. The source is a young man in good health. The CDR3 runs from the conserved cysteine through the conserved F or W. The D gene is left open where the match is weak. Size is omitted from some rows. Given values are once, few, many or a class for expanded clones.

j_call,d_call,v_call,clone_size,cdr3_aa,cdr3_nt
TRBJ1-5,TRBD1,TRBV29-1,-,CSATGQGDQPQHF,TGCAGCGCCACCGGACAGGGGGATCAGCCCCAGCATTTT
TRBJ2-7,TRBD2,TRBV2,-,CASSDGREQYF,TGTGCCAGCAGTGACGGGAGGGAGCAGTACTTC
TRBJ1-5,TRBD1,TRBV19,once,CASSPWGQATNQPQHF,TGTGCCAGTAGTCCGTGGGGACAGGCTACCAATCAGCCCCAGCATTTT
TRBJ2-1,-,TRBV2,-,CASSVSSSNEQFF,TGTGCCAGCAGTGTGAGTAGCAGCAATGAGCAGTTCTTC
TRBJ2-2,-,TRBV6-5,-,CASSYSDYRTGELFF,TGTGCCAGCAGTTACTCGGACTACCGCACCGGGGAGCTGTTTTTT
TRBJ2-1,-,TRBV7-2,-,CASSFQSTGRSGEQFF,TGTGCCAGCAGCTTTCAATCGACAGGGAGGTCAGGTGAGCAGTTCTTC
TRBJ1-6,-,TRBV7-8,-,CASSGSQLGNSPLHF,TGTGCCAGCAGCGGGAGTCAGTTAGGGAATTCACCCCTCCACTTT
TRBJ2-7,-,TRBV27,-,CASSPQGYEQYF,TGTGCCAGCAGTCCTCAGGGATACGAGCAGTACTTC
TRBJ2-7,TRBD1,TRBV30,-,CAWSRVGTGSLYEQYF,TGTGCCTGGAGTCGAGTCGGGACAGGGTCCCTCTACGAGCAGTACTTC
TRBJ1-4,TRBD1,TRBV6-5,-,CASKTGGINEKLFF,TGTGCCAGCAAGACAGGGGGGATTAATGAAAAACTGTTTTTT
TRBJ1-1,-,TRBV5-6,once,CASSPRHYTEAFF,TGTGCCAGCAGCCCGCGACACTACACTGAAGCTTTCTTT
TRBJ2-7,-,TRBV6-1,-,CASRETGRPEQYF,TGTGCCAGCAGAGAGACAGGCCGACCCGAGCAGTACTTC
TRBJ2-6,-,TRBV28,-,CASSLLADSGANVLTF,TGTGCCAGCAGTTTATTGGCAGACTCTGGGGCCAACGTCCTGACTTTC
TRBJ1-5,-,TRBV6-1,-,CASKIQGNSNQPQHF,TGTGCCAGCAAAATCCAGGGGAATAGCAATCAGCCCCAGCATTTT
TRBJ2-1,TRBD2,TRBV30,-,CAWKILTSGGPNNEQFF,TGTGCCTGGAAGATCTTAACGTCGGGAGGGCCGAACAATGAGCAGTTCTTC
TRBJ2-1,-,TRBV7-2,-,CARLGGTSYNEQFF,TGTGCCAGGTTAGGCGGTACTTCCTACAATGAGCAGTTCTTC
TRBJ1-3,-,TRBV19,-,CASSIRAGNTIYF,TGTGCCAGTAGTATTCGGGCTGGAAACACCATATATTTT
TRBJ1-2,-,TRBV28,-,CASSLGVIGYTF,TGTGCCAGCAGCCTCGGGGTAATCGGCTACACCTTC
TRBJ2-5,TRBD2,TRBV25-1,-,CASGPGGGLETQYF,TGTGCCAGCGGCCCCGGGGGGGGGCTGGAGACCCAGTACTTC
TRBJ2-5,-,TRBV7-9,-,CSGRRDPETQYF,TGTTCCGGAAGGCGGGACCCAGAGACCCAGTACTTC
TRBJ2-2,-,TRBV27,-,CASSPGALNTGELFF,TGTGCCAGCAGCCCAGGGGCTTTGAACACCGGGGAGCTGTTTTTT
TRBJ1-3,-,TRBV7-9,-,CSSSLGSSDTIYF,TGTTCCAGCAGCTTAGGCTCCAGTGACACCATATATTTT
TRBJ2-2,TRBD2,TRBV4-2,-,CASSQALAGGLSGELFF,TGTGCCAGCAGCCAAGCTTTGGCGGGAGGGCTCTCCGGGGAGCTGTTTTTT
TRBJ2-1,-,TRBV27,-,CASSPAGLYNEQFF,TGTGCCAGCAGTCCGGCGGGACTTTACAATGAGCAGTTCTTC
TRBJ1-4,-,TRBV29-1,-,CSVARGVGEKLFF,TGCAGCGTTGCCCGGGGGGTAGGCGAAAAACTGTTTTTT
TRBJ2-1,-,TRBV20-1,-,CSAKSNEQFF,TGCAGTGCCAAATCCAATGAGCAGTTCTTC
TRBJ2-6,TRBD1,TRBV27,-,CASSLRQGVGLLTF,TGTGCCAGCAGTTTGAGACAGGGGGTGGGGCTACTGACTTTC
TRBJ2-5,TRBD2,TRBV30,-,CAWSSGGDVVTQYF,TGTGCCTGGAGCTCCGGGGGGGACGTAGTGACCCAGTACTTC
TRBJ2-7,-,TRBV21-1,-,CASSKTSGPRDEQYF,TGTGCCAGCAGCAAGACTAGCGGGCCGAGGGACGAGCAGTACTTC
TRBJ1-4,-,TRBV7-9,-,CASSLRGGEGTNEKLFF,TGTGCCAGCAGCCTGCGGGGGGGTGAAGGAACTAATGAAAAACTGTTTTTT
TRBJ2-5,-,TRBV5-6,-,CASSLSGFQETQYF,TGTGCCAGCAGCTTGAGCGGGTTCCAAGAGACCCAGTACTTC
TRBJ2-2,-,TRBV6-5,-,CASSYWTTLTGELFF,TGTGCCAGCAGTTATTGGACTACCTTAACCGGGGAGCTGTTTTTT
TRBJ2-5,-,TRBV6-6,-,CASSRGTVQETQYF,TGTGCCAGCAGCCGGGGGACAGTCCAAGAGACCCAGTACTTC
TRBJ2-7,-,TRBV6-5,-,CARRRYSSYEQYF,TGTGCCAGGCGGAGGTACAGCTCCTACGAGCAGTACTTC
TRBJ1-1,-,TRBV28,-,CASSLAGRGAFF,TGTGCCAGCAGTTTGGCCGGGAGGGGAGCTTTCTTT
TRBJ2-7,-,TRBV7-8,once,CASSTGVTSYEQYF,TGTGCCAGCAGCACGGGGGTAACCTCCTACGAGCAGTACTTC
TRBJ2-5,TRBD1,TRBV7-6,-,CASRVTGEETQYF,TGTGCCAGCAGGGTGACAGGGGAAGAGACCCAGTACTTC
TRBJ1-5,TRBD1,TRBV19,-,CASSTDRAGNQPQHF,TGTGCCAGTAGTACGGACAGGGCAGGCAATCAGCCCCAGCATTTT
TRBJ2-7,TRBD1,TRBV9,few,CASSASGTGADPQYF,TGTGCCAGCAGCGCTTCCGGGACAGGGGCGGACCCGCAGTACTTC